The 12 T cell receptor beta chains given below trace back to one sample, sequenced in a study of cytomegalovirus exposure and HLA in healthy donors. It was with 60 Vbeta and 13 Jbeta primers that the PCR ran. The protocol was immunoSEQ multiplex PCR, while the TCRdb copy is restricted to in-frame clones and leaves out a portion. The sample yields around 50,000 clones, of which the top ten take up approximately 9.9%. Sequences were obtained from PBMCs. The receptors originated from a woman aged 50 to 60 in good health and CMV-seropositive.

The CDR3 is CSVGGLAGVNEQYF. CDR3 sequence (DNA): TGCAGCGTCGGTGGGCTAGCGGGAGTCAACGAGCAGTACTTC. The rearrangement uses TRBV29-1 and TRBJ2-7, with 10 bases identical to TRBD2. Germline V CDR1 and CDR2: SQVTM, ANQGSEA. The CDR3 runs 14 residues. After removal of 6 bases from V and 5 bases from J, the junction contained 10 bases not matched to a gene.

The rearrangement joins TRBV9 to TRBJ2-1; 14 bases map to TRBD2. Germline trimming cut 3 bases from V and 7 bases from J; bases unmatched to any gene: 9. The CDR3 contains 17 residues. CDR1 SGDLS and CDR2 YYNGEE come from the germline V gene. The CDR3 loop is CASSAQPGLAGDNEQFF. CDR3 nucleotides: TGTGCCAGCAGCGCTCAGCCGGGACTAGCGGGAGATAATGAGCAGTTCTTC.

This CDR3 reads CASSMIGASSNQPQHF. The CDR3 DNA reads TGTGCCAGTAGTATGATAGGGGCTTCGAGCAATCAGCCCCAGCATTTT. This chain connects TRBV19 to TRBJ1-5, with D perhaps TRBD1 (5 bases). The CDR3 loop spans 16 amino acids. Trimming cost V 3 bases and J 1 base, with 13 bases left between them. Looked up from germline, CDR1 is LNHDA and CDR2 is SQIVND (reference sequence).

The V and J genes are TRBV19 and TRBJ2-7; no clear D gene. Germline lookup yields CDR1 LNHDA and CDR2 SQIVND (reference sequence). This CDR3 spans 17 amino acids. V lost 3 bases and J 4 bases, leaving 22 bases between the germline ends. CDR3 protein: CASSISGVSISVYEQYF. The CDR3 DNA follows: TGTGCCAGTAGTATCTCCGGAGTATCCATTAGTGTATACGAGCAGTACTTC. Full variable domain (outside the CDR3, taken from reference TRBV19 and TRBJ2-7): DGGITQSPKYLFRKEGQNVTLSCEQNLNHDAMYWYRQDPGQGLRLIYYSQIVNDFQKGDIAEGYSVSREKKESFPLTVTSAQKNPTAFYLCASSISGVSISVYEQYFGPGTRLTVT.

The chain carries TRBV29-1 and TRBJ2-2, with 8 bases matching TRBD2. The germline V gene encodes CDR1 SQVTM and CDR2 ANQGSEA. The CDR3 totals 15 residues. V trimming: 5 bases; J trimming: 1 base; junction bases outside the gene matches: 6. CDR3 nucleotides: TGCAGCGTTCCCCGACGGGGGGGGAACACCGGGGAGCTGTTTTTT. It codes for CSVPRRGGNTGELFF.

The chain has TRBV11-2 and TRBJ2-1; D perhaps matches TRBD1 (6 bases). CDR1 and CDR2 from the germline V gene are SGHAT and FQNNGV. CDR3 length: 16 amino acids. V was trimmed by 4 bases and J by 0 bases, leaving 13 bases between them. The CDR3 is CASSSSGRGSYNEQFF. CDR3 in DNA: TGTGCCAGCAGCTCCTCCGGCAGGGGCTCCTACAATGAGCAGTTCTTC.

The chain combines TRBV19 with TRBJ2-5; 9 bases are shared with TRBD1. V dropped 4 bases and J dropped 4; count of bases not matched to a gene: 7. The CDR3 contains 15 residues. Germline-derived CDR1 and CDR2 are LNHDA and SQIVND (reference sequence). The CDR3 here is CASSTLGTGRETQYF. The DNA of the CDR3 is TGTGCCAGTAGTACCCTAGGGACAGGGAGAGAGACCCAGTACTTC.

V usage is TRBV7-9 and J usage is TRBJ2-1; TRBD2 agrees at 7 bases. The CDR3 spans 15 residues. Germline CDR1 SEHNR, CDR2 FQNEAQ (reference sequence). Trimming at V came to 1 base and at J to 3 bases, leaving 3 bases not matched to a gene. The CDR3 bases are TGTGCCAGCAGCTTAGAGGCTAGCGGCTACAATGAGCAGTTCTTC. Translated: CASSLEASGYNEQFF.

The rearrangement uses TRBV5-6 and TRBJ1-6; the D is unclear. This CDR3 region has 15 residues. V was clipped by 3 bases and J by 8 bases, with 15 bases between them. Germline V CDR1 and CDR2: SGHDT, YYEEEE. The chain's CDR3 is CASSSRPGRDSPLHF. In DNA, the CDR3 is TGTGCCAGCAGCTCCCGGCCCGGTCGGGATTCACCCCTCCACTTT.

The chain links TRBV7-2 to TRBJ1-2; D unresolved. Per the germline V gene, CDR1 is SGHTA and CDR2 is FQGNSA. Between the trimmed V and J ends, which lost 5 bases and 4 bases, there was a span of 14 bases. This CDR3 is 14 amino acids long. CDR3 coding DNA: TGTGCCAGCAGCCCAACTATCGGCCCCTATGGCTACACCTTC. Translated: CASSPTIGPYGYTF.

The rearrangement uses TRBV9 and TRBJ2-7; 7 bases are a match to TRBD2. Germline V gives CDR1 SGDLS, CDR2 YYNGEE. Losses at the gene ends were 0 bases for V and 7 bases for J; bases not matched to a gene: 4. The CDR3 contains 13 residues. CDR3 region: CASSVGTRPEQYF. In DNA, the CDR3 is TGTGCCAGCAGCGTAGGGACTAGGCCAGAGCAGTACTTC.

V is TRBV6-5 and J is TRBJ2-1; D may be TRBD1 (6 bases). CDR1 and CDR2 (germline): MNHEY, SVGAGI. The ends were cut back, 7 bases at V and 0 bases at J, with 13 bases in the middle. This CDR3 is 15 amino acids long. CDR3 in DNA: TGTGCCAGCACCTATGACAGGTCCTCCTACAATGAGCAGTTCTTC. Its protein product is CASTYDRSSYNEQFF.